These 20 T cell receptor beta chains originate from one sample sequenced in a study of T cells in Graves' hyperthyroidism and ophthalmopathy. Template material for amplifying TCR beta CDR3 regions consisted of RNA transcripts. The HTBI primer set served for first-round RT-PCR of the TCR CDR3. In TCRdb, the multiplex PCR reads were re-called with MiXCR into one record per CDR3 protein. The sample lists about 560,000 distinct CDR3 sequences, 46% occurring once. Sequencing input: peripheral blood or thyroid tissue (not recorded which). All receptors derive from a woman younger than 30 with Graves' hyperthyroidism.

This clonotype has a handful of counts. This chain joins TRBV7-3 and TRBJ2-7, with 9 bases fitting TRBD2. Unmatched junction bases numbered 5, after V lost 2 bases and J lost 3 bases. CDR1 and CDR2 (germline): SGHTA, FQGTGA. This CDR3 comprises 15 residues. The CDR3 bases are TGTGCCAGCAGCTTATACAGCGGGAGGAGCTACGAGCAGTACTTC. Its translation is CASSLYSGRSYEQYF.

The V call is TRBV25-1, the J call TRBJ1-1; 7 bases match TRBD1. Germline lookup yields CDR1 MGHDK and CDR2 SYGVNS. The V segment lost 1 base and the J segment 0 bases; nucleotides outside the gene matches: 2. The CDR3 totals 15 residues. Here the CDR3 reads CASSESDRLNTEAFF. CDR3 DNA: TGTGCCAGCAGTGAATCGGACAGGCTGAACACTGAAGCTTTCTTT.

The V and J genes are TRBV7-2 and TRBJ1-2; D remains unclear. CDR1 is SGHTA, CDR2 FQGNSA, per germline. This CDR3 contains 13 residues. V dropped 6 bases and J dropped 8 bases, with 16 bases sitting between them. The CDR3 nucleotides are TGTGCCAGCAGTTTATCCCTGGTTGGAGGCTACACCTTC. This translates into CASSLSLVGGYTF. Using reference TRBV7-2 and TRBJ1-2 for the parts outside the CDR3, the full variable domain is GAGVSQSPSNKVTEKGKDVELRCDPISGHTALYWYRQSLGQGLEFLIYFQGNSAPDKSGLPSDRFSAERTGGSVSTLTIQRTQQEDSAVYLCASSLSLVGGYTFGSGTRLTVV.

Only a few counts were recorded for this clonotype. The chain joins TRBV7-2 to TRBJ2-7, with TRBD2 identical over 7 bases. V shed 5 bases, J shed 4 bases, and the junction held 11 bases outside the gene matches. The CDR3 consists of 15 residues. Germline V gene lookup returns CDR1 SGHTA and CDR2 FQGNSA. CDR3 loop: CASSQASGQLYEQYF. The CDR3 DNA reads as TGTGCCAGCAGCCAAGCTAGCGGACAACTGTACGAGCAGTACTTC.

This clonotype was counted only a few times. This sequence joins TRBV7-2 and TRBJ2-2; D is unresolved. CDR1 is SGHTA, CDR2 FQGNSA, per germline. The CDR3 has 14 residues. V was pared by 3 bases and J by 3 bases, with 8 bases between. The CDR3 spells CASSLRQYTGELFF. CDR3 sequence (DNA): TGTGCCAGCAGCTTGCGGCAGTACACCGGGGAGCTGTTTTTT.

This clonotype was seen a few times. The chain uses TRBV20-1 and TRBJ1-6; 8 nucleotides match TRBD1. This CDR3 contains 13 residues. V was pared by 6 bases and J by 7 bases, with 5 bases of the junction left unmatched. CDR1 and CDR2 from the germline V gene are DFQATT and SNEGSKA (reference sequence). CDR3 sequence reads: CSARTGGNSPLHF. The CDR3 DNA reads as TGCAGTGCGAGAACAGGGGGGAATTCACCCCTCCACTTT.

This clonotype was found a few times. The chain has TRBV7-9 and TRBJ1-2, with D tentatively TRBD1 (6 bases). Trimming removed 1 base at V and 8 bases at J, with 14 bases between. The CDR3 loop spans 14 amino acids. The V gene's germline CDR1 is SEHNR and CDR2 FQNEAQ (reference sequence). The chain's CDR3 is CASSLEKGRGGYTF. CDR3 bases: TGTGCCAGCAGCTTAGAAAAGGGCAGGGGCGGCTACACCTTC.

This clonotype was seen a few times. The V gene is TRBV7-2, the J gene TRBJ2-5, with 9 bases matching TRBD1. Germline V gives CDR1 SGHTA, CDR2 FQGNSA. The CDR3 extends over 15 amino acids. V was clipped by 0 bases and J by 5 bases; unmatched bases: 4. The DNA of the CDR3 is TGTGCCAGCAGCTTAGCCTTGACAGGGGGGGAGACCCAGTACTTC. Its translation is CASSLALTGGETQYF.

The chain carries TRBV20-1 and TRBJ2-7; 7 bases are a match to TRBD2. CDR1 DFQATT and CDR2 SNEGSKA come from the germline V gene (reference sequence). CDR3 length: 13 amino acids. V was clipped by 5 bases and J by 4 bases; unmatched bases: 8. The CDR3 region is CSAGGTTSYEQYF. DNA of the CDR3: TGCAGTGCTGGTGGGACTACCAGTTACGAGCAGTACTTC.

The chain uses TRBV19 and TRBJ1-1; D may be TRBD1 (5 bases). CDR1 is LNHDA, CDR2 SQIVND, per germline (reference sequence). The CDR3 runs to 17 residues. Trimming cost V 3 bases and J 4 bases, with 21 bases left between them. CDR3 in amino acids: CASSMRGRVRVGTEAFF. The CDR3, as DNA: TGTGCCAGTAGTATGCGGGGCAGGGTGCGAGTAGGCACTGAAGCTTTCTTT.

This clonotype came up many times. CDR3 protein: CATLPGLTSYEQYF. The CDR3 DNA reads TGTGCCACCCTACCGGGACTTACCTCCTACGAGCAGTACTTC. The chain is built from TRBV10-3 and TRBJ2-7; maybe TRBD2 (6 bases). This CDR3 is 14 amino acids long. Germline CDR1 and CDR2: ENHRY and SYGVKD. Trimming removed 10 bases from V and 0 bases from J, with 16 bases in between.

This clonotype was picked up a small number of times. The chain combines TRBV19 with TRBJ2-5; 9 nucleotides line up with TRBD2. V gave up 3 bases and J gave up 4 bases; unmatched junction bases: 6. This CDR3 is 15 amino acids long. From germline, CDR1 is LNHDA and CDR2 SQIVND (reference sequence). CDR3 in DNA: TGTGCCAGTAGTATTAGAGCGGGAGGTCGAGAGACCCAGTACTTC. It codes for CASSIRAGGRETQYF.

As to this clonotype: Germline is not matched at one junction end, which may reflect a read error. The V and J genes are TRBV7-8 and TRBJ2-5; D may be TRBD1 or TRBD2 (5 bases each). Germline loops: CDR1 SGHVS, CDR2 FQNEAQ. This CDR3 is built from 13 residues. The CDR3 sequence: CAGSRGEGETQYF. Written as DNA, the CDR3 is TGTGCCGGCAGTAGGGGAGAGGGGGAGACCCAGTACTTC.

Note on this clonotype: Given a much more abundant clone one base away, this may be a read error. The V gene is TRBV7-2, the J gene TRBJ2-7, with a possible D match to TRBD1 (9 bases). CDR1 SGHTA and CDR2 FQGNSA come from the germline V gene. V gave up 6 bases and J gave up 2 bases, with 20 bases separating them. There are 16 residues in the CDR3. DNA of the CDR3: TGTGCCAGCAGTGATCCGGGGGGGGACAGGGCCTACGAGCAGTACTTC. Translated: CASSDPGGDRAYEQYF. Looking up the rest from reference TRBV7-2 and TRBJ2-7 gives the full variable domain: GAGVSQSPSNKVTEKGKDVELRCDPISGHTALYWYRQSLGQGLEFLIYFQGNSAPDKSGLPSDRFSAERTGGSVSTLTIQRTQQEDSAVYLCASSDPGGDRAYEQYFGPGTRLTVT.

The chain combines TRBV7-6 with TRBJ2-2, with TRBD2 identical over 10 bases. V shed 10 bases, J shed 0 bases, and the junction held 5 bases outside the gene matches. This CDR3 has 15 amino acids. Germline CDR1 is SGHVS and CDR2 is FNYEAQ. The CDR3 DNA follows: TGTGCCACTTATAGCGGGAGGACGAACACCGGGGAGCTGTTTTTT. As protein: CATYSGRTNTGELFF.

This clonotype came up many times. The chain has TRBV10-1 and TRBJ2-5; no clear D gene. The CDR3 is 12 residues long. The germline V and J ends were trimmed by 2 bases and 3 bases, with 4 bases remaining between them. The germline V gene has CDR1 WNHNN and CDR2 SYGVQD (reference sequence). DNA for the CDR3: TGCGCCAGCAGTGAGGGGGAAGAGACCCAGTACTTC. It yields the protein CASSEGEETQYF.

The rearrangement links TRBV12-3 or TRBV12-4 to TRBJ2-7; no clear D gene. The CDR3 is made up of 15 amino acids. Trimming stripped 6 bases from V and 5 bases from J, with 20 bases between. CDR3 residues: CASSLRVATVHEQYF. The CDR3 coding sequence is TGTGCCAGCAGCTTAAGGGTCGCCACCGTCCACGAGCAGTACTTC.

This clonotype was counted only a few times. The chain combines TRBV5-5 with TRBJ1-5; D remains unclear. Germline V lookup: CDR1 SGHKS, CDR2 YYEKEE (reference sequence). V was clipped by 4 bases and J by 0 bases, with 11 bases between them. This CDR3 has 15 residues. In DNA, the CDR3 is TGTGCCAGCAGCCTTAGGGATTATAGCAATCAGCCCCAGCATTTT. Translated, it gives CASSLRDYSNQPQHF.

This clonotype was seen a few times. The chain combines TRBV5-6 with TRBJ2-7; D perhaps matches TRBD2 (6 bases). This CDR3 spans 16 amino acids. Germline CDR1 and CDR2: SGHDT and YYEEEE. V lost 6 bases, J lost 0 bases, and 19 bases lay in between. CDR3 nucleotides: TGTGCCAGCATCGTGTACGATCTAGCGACCTCCTACGAGCAGTACTTC. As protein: CASIVYDLATSYEQYF.

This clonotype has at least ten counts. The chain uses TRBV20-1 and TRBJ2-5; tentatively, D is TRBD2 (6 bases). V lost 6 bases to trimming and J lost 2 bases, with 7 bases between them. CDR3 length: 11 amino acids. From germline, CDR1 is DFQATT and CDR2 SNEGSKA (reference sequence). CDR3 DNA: TGCAGTGCGGGAGGACAAGAGACCCAGTACTTC. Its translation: CSAGGQETQYF.